This TCR beta chain was captured by sequencing in a study of cytomegalovirus exposure and HLA in healthy donors. About this clone: Its specificity is not known.

Per the germline V gene, CDR1 is SGHNT and CDR2 is YYREEE (reference sequence). V was clipped by 1 base and J by 9 bases; unmatched bases: 4. The CDR3 sequence is 14 residues long. General study results and limits: Among the sequence variants, a highly shared cluster was likely an artifact of sequencing. According to a later analysis, most TCR beta chains associated with CMV appeared HLA-restricted. In a later analysis, a missense DCLRE1C variant was linked to TCR beta V- and J-gene trimming.

The primer mix had 60 Vbeta and 13 Jbeta primers. Generated by immunoSEQ multiplex PCR, the TCRdb table keeps only in-frame clones and is missing some. The sample includes about 72,000 clones, approximately 82% of them seen just once. The chain employs TRBV5-4 and TRBJ2-1, with 10 bases identical to TRBD1. The sample comprised PBMCs. This clonotype was obtained from a man younger than 35 in good health and CMV-seronegative. In DNA, the CDR3 is TGTGCCAGCAGCTTGAGGGACAGGGGAATTGAGCAGTTCTTC. It codes for CASSLRDRGIEQFF.